Each of the 28 T cell receptor beta chains below was sequenced from the same sample in a study of T cells and Merkel cell carcinoma outcomes. Profiled with immunoSEQ multiplex PCR; TCRdb holds only in-frame clones, not every one. Of roughly 4,000 clones in the sample, 85% to 95% were seen once. Sequences were obtained from tumor tissue from Merkel cell carcinoma. The receptors stem from a human donor with Merkel cell carcinoma.

CDR3 bases: TGTGCCAGCAGCGCCCGAGCGGGAGTGTTAACAGATACGCAGTATTTT. Protein sequence: CASSARAGVLTDTQYF. This chain joins TRBV9 and TRBJ2-3, with TRBD2 matching over 8 bases. V shed 3 bases and J 3 bases; nucleotides not matched to a gene: 9. The CDR3 is 16 amino acids. In germline, CDR1 is SGDLS, CDR2 YYNGEE.

V is TRBV2 and J is TRBJ2-3, with TRBD2 identical over 11 bases. V shed 6 bases and J 5 bases; nucleotides not matched to a gene: 10. Germline V lookup: CDR1 SNHLY, CDR2 FYNNEI. CDR3 length: 16 amino acids. DNA of the CDR3: TGTGCCAGCAGCCCCGGACTAGCGGGCCTCGTAGATACGCAGTATTTT. Protein: CASSPGLAGLVDTQYF.

CDR3 residues: CASNSGTGIAGADTQYF. The CDR3 DNA reads TGTGCCAGTAATTCCGGGACAGGGATCGCGGGGGCAGATACGCAGTATTTT. This chain joins TRBV27 and TRBJ2-3, with 9 nucleotides matching TRBD1. Germline loops: CDR1 MNHEY, CDR2 SMNVEV (reference sequence). The CDR3 loop spans 17 amino acids. Trimming took 9 bases from V and 4 from J; bases not matched to a gene: 17.

The genes are TRBV6-5 and TRBJ2-7; perhaps TRBD1 as D (5 bases). This CDR3 has 13 amino acids. Germline CDR1 MNHEY, CDR2 SVGAGI. Trimming cost V 3 bases and J 1 base, with 7 bases left between them. As DNA, the CDR3 is TGTGCCAGCAGTTATGACAGATCCTACGAGCAGTACTTC. Its translation is CASSYDRSYEQYF.

The chain links TRBV19 to TRBJ1-4; D not certain. Germline V gene data show CDR1 as LNHDA and CDR2 as SQIVND (reference sequence). V was shortened by 8 bases and J by 7 bases, with 14 bases between the two germline ends. CDR3 length: 13 residues. In nucleotides, the CDR3 is TGTGCCAGTTCTAGTAGGAGCGCTGAAAAACTGTTTTTT. Its protein is CASSSRSAEKLFF.

The genes are TRBV7-2 and TRBJ1-4, with D possibly TRBD1 on 5 matching bases. In germline, CDR1 is SGHTA, CDR2 FQGNSA. With 2 bases removed from V and 10 bases from J, the gap between germline ends came to 17 bases. This CDR3 has 15 amino acids. CDR3 sequence (DNA): TGTGCCAGCAGCTTAACCGGGACCGCGGAAGGAAAACTGTTTTTT. It codes for CASSLTGTAEGKLFF.

The V call is TRBV4-1, the J call TRBJ1-2; D perhaps matches TRBD1 (6 bases). The germline V gene has CDR1 MGHRA and CDR2 YSYEKL. Trimming took 6 bases from V and 8 from J, leaving 19 bases between them. The CDR3 is made up of 14 amino acids. In nucleotides, the CDR3 is TGCGCCAGCAGGGTGACAGGTCCCGAGGGGGGCTACACCTTC. Its protein is CASRVTGPEGGYTF.

The genes are TRBV7-9 and TRBJ1-6; D may be TRBD1 (5 bases). Per germline, CDR1 SEHNR and CDR2 FQNEAQ (reference sequence). The ends were cut back, 0 bases at V and 6 bases at J, with 15 bases in the middle. This CDR3 has 17 residues. The CDR3 nucleotides are TGTGCCAGCAGCTTAGCGTCGCAGGGAGGTAGTAATTCACCCCTCCACTTT. It specifies CASSLASQGGSNSPLHF.

The rearrangement joins TRBV7-2 to TRBJ2-7, with D possibly called TRBD1 or TRBD2 (5 bases each). The CDR3 totals 14 residues. Per germline, CDR1 SGHTA and CDR2 FQGNSA. Trimming pared 5 bases from V and 0 bases from J, leaving 11 bases between. In DNA, the CDR3 is TGTGCCAGCAGCCTCTCAGGGACCTCCTACGAGCAGTACTTC. Amino acid sequence: CASSLSGTSYEQYF.

The V and J genes are TRBV19 and TRBJ2-6; no firm D call. Germline V gene sequence: CDR1 LNHDA, CDR2 SQIVND (reference sequence). Trimming pared 2 bases from V and 2 bases from J, leaving 7 bases between. This CDR3 region has 15 residues. The CDR3 reads CASSIWGTGANVLTF. DNA for the CDR3: TGTGCCAGTAGTATATGGGGTACTGGGGCCAACGTCCTGACTTTC.

This rearrangement joins TRBV6-6 to TRBJ1-3, with TRBD1 as a possible D gene (6 bases). In germline, CDR1 is MNHNY, CDR2 SVGAGI (reference sequence). The CDR3 is 14 amino acids. Trimming took off 10 bases at V and 0 bases at J, with 13 bases between the two ends. CDR3: CATRGHSSGNTIYF. In nucleotides, the CDR3 is TGTGCCACCCGGGGACACAGCTCTGGAAACACCATATATTTT.

The V gene is TRBV6-5, the J gene TRBJ2-1, with D possibly being TRBD2 (5 bases). Germline CDR1 reads MNHEY; CDR2 reads SVGAGI. The V end was cut by 6 bases, the J end by 14 bases, with 14 bases between. CDR3 length: 11 residues. CDR3 nucleotide sequence: TGTGCCAGCAGCGCCGGGATAAGGGAGTTCTTC. Translated: CASSAGIREFF.

V and J are TRBV29-1 and TRBJ2-1; possibly TRBD1 or TRBD2 for D (5 bases each). Deletions cut 7 bases from V and 7 bases from J, with 17 bases between. Germline-derived CDR1 and CDR2 are SQVTM and ANQGSEA. CDR3 length: 13 residues. The CDR3 sequence is CSGGLAWGNEQFF. The DNA for the CDR3 is TGCAGCGGTGGACTGGCCTGGGGGAATGAGCAGTTCTTC.

This clone was seen a single time. The chain has TRBV7-3 and TRBJ2-1; D is possibly TRBD1 (6 bases). Germline lookup yields CDR1 SGHTA and CDR2 FQGTGA. The ends were cut back, 2 bases at V and 5 bases at J, with 10 bases in the middle. The length of the CDR3 is 14 residues. The CDR3 coding sequence is TGTGCCAGCAGCTTAGGGGGCAGCCACAATGAGCAGTTCTTC. Its translation is CASSLGGSHNEQFF.

V and J are TRBV14 and TRBJ2-5; 7 bases are shared with TRBD1. CDR3 length equals 14 residues. Germline V gene data show CDR1 as SGHDN and CDR2 as FVKESK. The V and J ends lost 1 base and 5 bases, in that order; junction bases with no gene match: 4. The CDR3 DNA reads as TGTGCCAGCAGCCAAGTCAGCAGGGGGGAGACCCAGTACTTC. Translated, it gives CASSQVSRGETQYF.

The chain carries TRBV6-5 and TRBJ2-1; TRBD2 agrees at 7 bases. The CDR3 is 15 amino acids. The trim removed 7 bases at V and 7 bases at J, leaving 13 bases unmatched. CDR1 and CDR2 from the germline V gene are MNHEY and SVGAGI. CDR3 sequence reads: CASKGSREPRNEQFF. The CDR3 DNA sequence: TGTGCCAGCAAGGGGTCGCGGGAGCCGAGGAATGAGCAGTTCTTC.

V usage is TRBV5-1 and J usage is TRBJ2-7, with 8 bases matching TRBD2. The length of the CDR3 is 14 residues. CDR1 is SGHRS and CDR2 is YFSETQ in the germline V gene. Germline trimming cut 2 bases from V and 5 bases from J; bases unmatched to any gene: 6. This CDR3 reads CASSFSSGENEQYF. CDR3 in DNA: TGCGCCAGCAGCTTCAGTAGCGGGGAGAACGAGCAGTACTTC.

This chain joins TRBV18 and TRBJ1-2, with TRBD1 matching over 9 bases. CDR3 length: 14 amino acids. Germline CDR1 and CDR2: KGHSH and LQKENI. V was pared by 6 bases and J by 2 bases, with 4 bases of the junction left unmatched. The CDR3 nucleotides are TGTGCCAGCTCTTTTGGGACAGGGAACTATGGCTACACCTTC. Encoded protein: CASSFGTGNYGYTF.

V is TRBV5-1 and J is TRBJ2-3; TRBD2 aligns across 7 bases. V shed 5 bases, J shed 3 bases, and the junction held 6 bases outside the gene matches. From germline, CDR1 is SGHRS and CDR2 YFSETQ. CDR3 length equals 14 residues. The CDR3 region is CASRGLEGTDTQYF. CDR3 bases: TGCGCCAGCAGAGGACTAGAGGGAACAGATACGCAGTATTTT.

The chain employs TRBV4-1 and TRBJ2-7, with TRBD2 matching over 8 bases. The trim removed 4 bases at V and 0 bases at J, leaving 2 bases unmatched. The germline V gene has CDR1 MGHRA and CDR2 YSYEKL. The CDR3 is made up of 14 amino acids. The CDR3 DNA reads as TGCGCCAGCAGCCCCGGACTAGCCTCCTACGAGCAGTACTTC. Its translation is CASSPGLASYEQYF.

This chain uses TRBV19 with TRBJ1-2; D not certain. The ends were cut back, 3 bases at V and 8 bases at J, with 13 bases in the middle. CDR3 length equals 13 residues. Germline CDR1 is LNHDA and CDR2 is SQIVND (reference sequence). Here the CDR3 DNA reads TGTGCCAGTAGTATTAACGGGGTTCGAGGCTACACCTTC. Residues: CASSINGVRGYTF.

The DNA for the CDR3 is TGTGCCAGCAGCAAAGGACACCGGGACAGGGACTACGAGCAGTACTTC. Translating it yields CASSKGHRDRDYEQYF. The gene calls are TRBV21-1 and TRBJ2-7; no check of the table's D call, TRBD1, against the DNA was made. TRBV21-1 is marked as a pseudogene. The CDR3 runs 16 residues.

The chain combines TRBV28 with TRBJ2-1; 8 nucleotides line up with TRBD2. The V gene's germline CDR1 is MDHEN and CDR2 SYDVKM. This CDR3 has 15 amino acids. V shed 6 bases and J 0 bases; nucleotides not matched to a gene: 4. The CDR3 DNA reads TGTGCCAGCAGCCCGGGACTAGGCTCCTACAATGAGCAGTTCTTC. It specifies CASSPGLGSYNEQFF.

The V call is TRBV5-1, the J call TRBJ2-1; tentatively, D is TRBD1 or TRBD2 (5 bases each). From germline, CDR1 is SGHRS and CDR2 YFSETQ. This CDR3 spans 14 amino acids. V lost 4 bases, J lost 9 bases, and 17 bases lay in between. DNA of the CDR3: TGCGCCAGCAGCCGGGACCAGGCACTCACTGAGCAGTTCTTC. It is translated as CASSRDQALTEQFF.

The chain recombines TRBV7-8 with TRBJ2-5; D not certain. Trimming left V 4 bases short and J 1 base short, with 1 base between. This CDR3 contains 11 residues. Germline lookup yields CDR1 SGHVS and CDR2 FQNEAQ. The CDR3 loop reads CASSSQETQYF. CDR3 DNA sequence: TGTGCCAGCAGCTCCCAAGAGACCCAGTACTTC.

The chain couples TRBV28 to TRBJ1-5; no clear D. The ends were cut back, 6 bases at V and 4 bases at J, with 19 bases in the middle. From germline, CDR1 is MDHEN and CDR2 SYDVKM. The CDR3 is 16 residues long. CDR3 DNA: TGTGCCAGCAGCCCCGGGTACGGCCCTAGTAATCAGCCCCAGCATTTT. It translates to CASSPGYGPSNQPQHF.

This chain uses TRBV19 with TRBJ2-6; D is undetermined. Germline V gene data show CDR1 as LNHDA and CDR2 as SQIVND (reference sequence). CDR3 length equals 15 residues. V was cut by 3 bases and J by 0 bases, with 6 bases left in between. CDR3 region: CASSIGLSGANVLTF. The CDR3 DNA reads TGTGCCAGTAGTATTGGTCTCTCTGGGGCCAACGTCCTGACTTTC.

The chain joins TRBV5-5 to TRBJ2-7, with D perhaps matching TRBD1 (5 bases). Germline loops: CDR1 SGHKS, CDR2 YYEKEE (reference sequence). The V end lost 0 bases, the J end lost 4 bases, and 14 bases lay between the germline ends. The CDR3 loop spans 15 amino acids. CDR3 coding DNA: TGTGCCAGCAGCTTGGGAACAGGAGATTTTTACGAGCAGTACTTC. This sequence encodes CASSLGTGDFYEQYF.